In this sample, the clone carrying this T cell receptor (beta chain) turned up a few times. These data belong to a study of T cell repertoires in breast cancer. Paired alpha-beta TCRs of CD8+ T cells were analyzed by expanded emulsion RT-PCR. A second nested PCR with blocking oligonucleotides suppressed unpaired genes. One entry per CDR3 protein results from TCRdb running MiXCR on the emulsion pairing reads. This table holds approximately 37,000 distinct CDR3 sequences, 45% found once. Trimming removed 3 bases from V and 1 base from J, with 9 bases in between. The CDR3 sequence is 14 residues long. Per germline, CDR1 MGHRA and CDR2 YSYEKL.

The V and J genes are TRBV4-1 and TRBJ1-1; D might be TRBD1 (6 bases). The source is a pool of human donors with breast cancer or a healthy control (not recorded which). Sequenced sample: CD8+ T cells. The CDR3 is CASSHRDKNTEAFF. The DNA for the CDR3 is TGCGCCAGCAGCCACCGGGACAAGAACACTGAAGCTTTCTTT.